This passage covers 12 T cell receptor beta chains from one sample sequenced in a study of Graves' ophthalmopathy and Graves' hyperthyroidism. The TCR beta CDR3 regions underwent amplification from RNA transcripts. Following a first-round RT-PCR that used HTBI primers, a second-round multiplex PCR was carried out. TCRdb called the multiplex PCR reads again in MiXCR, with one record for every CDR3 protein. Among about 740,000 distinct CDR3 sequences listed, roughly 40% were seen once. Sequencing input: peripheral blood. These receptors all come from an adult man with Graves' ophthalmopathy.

CDR3 coding DNA: TGCGCCAGCAGCCAAGGACGGAATGGCGAGCAGTACTTC. Translated: CASSQGRNGEQYF. V is TRBV4-1 and J is TRBJ2-7; D call uncertain. In germline, CDR1 is MGHRA, CDR2 YSYEKL. Trimming cost V 1 base and J 6 bases, with 10 bases left between them. The CDR3 sequence is 13 residues long.

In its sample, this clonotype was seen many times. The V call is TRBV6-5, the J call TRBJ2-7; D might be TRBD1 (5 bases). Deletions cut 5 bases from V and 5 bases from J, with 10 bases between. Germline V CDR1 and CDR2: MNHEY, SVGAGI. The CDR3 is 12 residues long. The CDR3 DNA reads TGTGCCAGCAGTGCAGGGTGGGACGAGCAGTACTTC. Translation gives CASSAGWDEQYF.

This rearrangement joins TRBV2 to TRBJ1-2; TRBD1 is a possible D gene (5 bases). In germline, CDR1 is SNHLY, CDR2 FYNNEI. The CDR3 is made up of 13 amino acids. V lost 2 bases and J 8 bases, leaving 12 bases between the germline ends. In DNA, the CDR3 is TGTGCCAGCAGTGAATGGGCGCGGGGGGGCTACACCTTC. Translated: CASSEWARGGYTF.

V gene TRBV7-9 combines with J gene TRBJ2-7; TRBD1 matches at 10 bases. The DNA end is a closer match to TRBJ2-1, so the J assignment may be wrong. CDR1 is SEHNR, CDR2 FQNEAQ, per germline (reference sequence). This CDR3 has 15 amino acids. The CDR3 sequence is CASSQPGQGWVEQFF. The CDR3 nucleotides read TGTGCCAGCAGCCAACCGGGACAGGGGTGGGTTGAGCAGTTCTTC.

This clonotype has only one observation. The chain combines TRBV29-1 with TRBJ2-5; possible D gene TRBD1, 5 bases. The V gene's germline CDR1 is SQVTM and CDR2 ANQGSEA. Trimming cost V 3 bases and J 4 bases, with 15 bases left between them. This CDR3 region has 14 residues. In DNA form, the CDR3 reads TGCAGCGTTGAGGCCAGGGATCGAGGAGAGACCCAGTACTTC. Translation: CSVEARDRGETQYF. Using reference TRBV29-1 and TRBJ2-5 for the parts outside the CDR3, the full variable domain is SAVISQKPSRDICQRGTSLTIQCQVDSQVTMMFWYRQQPGQSLTLIATANQGSEATYESGFVIDKFPISRPNLTFSTLTVSNMSPEDSSIYLCSVEARDRGETQYFGPGTRLLVL.

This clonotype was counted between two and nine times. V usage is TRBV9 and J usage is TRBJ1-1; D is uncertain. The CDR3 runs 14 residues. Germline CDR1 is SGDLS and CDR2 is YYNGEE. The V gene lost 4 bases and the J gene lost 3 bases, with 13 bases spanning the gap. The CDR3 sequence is CASSPHIGDTEAFF. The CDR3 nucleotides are TGTGCCAGCAGCCCCCACATTGGGGACACTGAAGCTTTCTTT.

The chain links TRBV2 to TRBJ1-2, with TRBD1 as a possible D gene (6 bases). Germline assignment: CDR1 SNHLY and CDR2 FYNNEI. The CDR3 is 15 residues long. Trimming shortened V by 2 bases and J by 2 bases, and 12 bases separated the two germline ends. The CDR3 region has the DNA TGTGCCAGCAGTGAAACTCCCCAGGGGAACTATGGCTACACCTTC. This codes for CASSETPQGNYGYTF.

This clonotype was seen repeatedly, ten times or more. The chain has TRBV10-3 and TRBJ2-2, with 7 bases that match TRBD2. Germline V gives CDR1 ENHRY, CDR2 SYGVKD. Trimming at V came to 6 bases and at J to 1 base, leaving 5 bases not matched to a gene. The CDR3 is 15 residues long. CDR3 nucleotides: TGTGCCATCAGCCCCGGGGGGAGGAACACCGGGGAGCTGTTTTTT. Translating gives CAISPGGRNTGELFF.

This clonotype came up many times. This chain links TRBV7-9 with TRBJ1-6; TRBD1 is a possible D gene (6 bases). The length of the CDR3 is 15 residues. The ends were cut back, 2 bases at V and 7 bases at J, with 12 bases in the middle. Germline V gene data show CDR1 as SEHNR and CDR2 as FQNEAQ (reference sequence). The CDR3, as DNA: TGTGCCAGCAGCTTAAACGCAGGGGAAAATTCACCCCTCCACTTT. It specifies CASSLNAGENSPLHF.

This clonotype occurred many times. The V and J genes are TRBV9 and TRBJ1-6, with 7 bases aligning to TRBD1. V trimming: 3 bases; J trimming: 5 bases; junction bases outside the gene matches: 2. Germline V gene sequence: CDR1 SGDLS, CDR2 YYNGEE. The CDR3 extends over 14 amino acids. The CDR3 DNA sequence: TGTGCCAGCAGCGGGACAGGTCATAATTCACCCCTCCACTTT. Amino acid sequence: CASSGTGHNSPLHF.

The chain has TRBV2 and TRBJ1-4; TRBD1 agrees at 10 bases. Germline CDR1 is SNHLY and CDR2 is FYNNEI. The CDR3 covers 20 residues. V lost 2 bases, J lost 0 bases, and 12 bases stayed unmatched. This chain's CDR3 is CASSELLGQGRRATNEKLFF. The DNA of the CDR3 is TGTGCCAGCAGTGAATTGTTGGGACAGGGGAGAAGGGCAACTAATGAAAAACTGTTTTTT.

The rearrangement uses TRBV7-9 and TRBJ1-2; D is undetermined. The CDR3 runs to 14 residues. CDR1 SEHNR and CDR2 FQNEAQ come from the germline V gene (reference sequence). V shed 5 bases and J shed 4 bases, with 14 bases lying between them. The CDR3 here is CASSQEVLGYGYTF. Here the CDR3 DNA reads TGTGCCAGCAGCCAGGAGGTGTTGGGCTATGGCTACACCTTC.